Following are 5 T cell receptor beta chains from one sample sequenced in a study of T cell clonotyping in hematopoietic cell transplantation. Time point reported: recipient sample about 28 days before transplant, after cytoreduction. Libraries were prepared by immunoSEQ multiplex PCR; TCRdb keeps only in-frame clonotypes and omits some of them. The sample lists about 36,000 clones; over 85% were seen once. The sample in question was peripheral blood mononuclear cells, obtained before stem cell transplant. The receptors derive from a man in his forties with chronic myeloid leukemia. Some clones in this sample may be carry-over from other donors' samples.

The chain recombines TRBV7-2 with TRBJ2-2; D remains ambiguous. The CDR3 sequence is 13 residues long. The V end was cut by 4 bases, the J end by 6 bases, with 9 bases between. Germline V CDR1 and CDR2: SGHTA, FQGNSA. The CDR3 reads CASSSSVSGELFF. The CDR3 DNA is TGTGCCAGCAGCTCATCCGTGTCCGGGGAGCTGTTTTTT.

The chain has TRBV7-9 and TRBJ1-4, with no clear D. Trimming pared 4 bases from V and 6 bases from J, leaving 9 bases between. CDR1 and CDR2 from the germline V gene are SEHNR and FQNEAQ (reference sequence). This CDR3 has 13 amino acids. CDR3 amino acids: CASSSGGHEKLFF. As DNA, the CDR3 is TGTGCCAGCAGCTCCGGAGGCCATGAAAAACTGTTTTTT.

This sequence joins TRBV19 and TRBJ1-4; tentative D call: TRBD1 (6 bases). This CDR3 region has 14 residues. Germline CDR1 and CDR2: LNHDA and SQIVND (reference sequence). V lost 3 bases and J lost 3, with 8 bases in between. CDR3 residues: CASSIQGSNEKLFF. The DNA for the CDR3 is TGTGCCAGTAGTATTCAGGGGTCTAATGAAAAACTGTTTTTT.

The chain has TRBV14 and TRBJ1-3, with a possible D match to TRBD1 (6 bases). The germline V gene encodes CDR1 SGHDN and CDR2 FVKESK. The V and J ends lost 4 bases and 0 bases respectively, with 22 bases between them. The length of the CDR3 is 19 residues. Written as DNA, the CDR3 is TGTGCCAGCAGCCCCTTAGGGGGGTGGCAGACGAGCTCTGGAAACACCATATATTTT. Amino acids: CASSPLGGWQTSSGNTIYF. The complete variable domain, with remaining parts taken from reference TRBV14 and TRBJ1-3, reads EAGVTQFPSHSVIEKGQTVTLRCDPISGHDNLYWYRRVMGKEIKFLLHFVKESKQDESGMPNNRFLAERTGGTYSTLKVQPAELEDSGVYFCASSPLGGWQTSSGNTIYFGEGSWLTVV.

The chain joins TRBV10-3 to TRBJ2-1; D ambiguous. CDR3 size: 13 residues. Germline V CDR1 and CDR2: ENHRY, SYGVKD. V lost 6 bases and J lost 0, with 6 bases in between. Here the CDR3 reads CAISPGSYNEQFF. CDR3 nucleotide sequence: TGTGCCATCAGCCCCGGCTCCTACAATGAGCAGTTCTTC.